The 8 T cell receptor beta chains below all came from one sample that was sequenced in a study of CD8+ T cells in alopecia areata. As for treatment: oral pan-JAK inhibitor, 5-10 mg twice daily. Extraction and reverse transcription of RNA yielded cDNA as the sequencing template. Repertoires were generated with immunoSEQ multiplex PCR, while TCRdb's copy carries only in-frame clones and drops some. The profile covers around 100,000 clones, with 65% to 90% appearing a single time and 11% taken by the ten largest. Sequenced here: CD8+ T cells sorted from blood, sampled at week 34, from a patient treated with tofacitinib. The receptors come from a human donor with alopecia areata.

The rearrangement uses TRBV6-6 and TRBJ1-4; D is unclear. This CDR3 has 11 amino acids. Germline V CDR1 and CDR2: MNHNY, SVGAGI (reference sequence). The V gene lost 6 bases and the J gene lost 7 bases, with 6 bases spanning the gap. The DNA of the CDR3 is TGTGCCAGCAGCCGAGGTGAAAAACTGTTTTTT. It translates to CASSRGEKLFF.

Only a few counts were recorded for this clone. The gene calls are TRBV2 and TRBJ2-3, with TRBD2 matching 9 bases. The CDR3 spans 17 residues. V trimming: 4 bases; J trimming: 1 base; junction bases outside the gene matches: 9. CDR1 is SNHLY, CDR2 FYNNEI, per germline. CDR3 sequence (DNA): TGTGCCAGCAGTGGAAATTTAGCGGGGGATCGCACAGATACGCAGTATTTT. This sequence encodes CASSGNLAGDRTDTQYF.

The chain is built from TRBV9 and TRBJ2-1; TRBD1 matches at 10 bases. Trimming removed 3 bases from V and 3 bases from J; junction bases left unmatched: 6. CDR3 size: 16 residues. Germline V CDR1 and CDR2: SGDLS, YYNGEE. The DNA of the CDR3 is TGTGCCAGCAGCGGTGGGACAGGGGTGGGCTACAATGAGCAGTTCTTC. As protein: CASSGGTGVGYNEQFF.

This rearrangement joins TRBV5-1 to TRBJ2-1; no firm D call. CDR1 and CDR2 from the germline V gene are SGHRS and YFSETQ. This CDR3 is built from 15 residues. The germline V and J ends were trimmed by 3 bases and 0 bases, with 10 bases remaining between them. In DNA form, the CDR3 reads TGCGCCAGCAGCTGGCCGGTTAGCTCCTACAATGAGCAGTTCTTC. Protein: CASSWPVSSYNEQFF. The variable domain in full, with the rest retrieved from reference TRBV5-1 and TRBJ2-1, is KAGVTQTPRYLIKTRGQQVTLSCSPISGHRSVSWYQQTPGQGLQFLFEYFSETQRNKGNFPGRFSGRQFSNSRSEMNVSTLELGDSALYLCASSWPVSSYNEQFFGPGTRLTVL.

The rearrangement links TRBV27 to TRBJ2-7, with unresolved D. The CDR3 loop spans 13 amino acids. The ends were cut back, 5 bases at V and 4 bases at J, with 12 bases in the middle. Per the germline V gene, CDR1 is MNHEY and CDR2 is SMNVEV (reference sequence). The chain's CDR3 is CASSTGSAYEQYF. The CDR3, as DNA: TGTGCCAGCAGTACCGGGTCCGCATACGAGCAGTACTTC.

The genes are TRBV19 and TRBJ1-2, with a weak D call TRBD1 (5 bases). This CDR3 comprises 11 residues. V lost 8 bases to trimming and J lost 8 bases, with 12 bases between them. Germline V gene sequence: CDR1 LNHDA, CDR2 SQIVND (reference sequence). CDR3 sequence (DNA): TGTGCCAGTTCCACAGGTTACGGCTACACCTTC. Amino acid sequence: CASSTGYGYTF.

The chain combines TRBV5-1 with TRBJ2-2; no definite D call. Per germline, CDR1 SGHRS and CDR2 YFSETQ. V was shortened by 2 bases and J by 1 base, with 6 bases between the two germline ends. The CDR3 is made up of 14 amino acids. CDR3 DNA sequence: TGCGCCAGCAGCTTCGACTGGAACACCGGGGAGCTGTTTTTT. Its translation: CASSFDWNTGELFF.

The chain employs TRBV27 and TRBJ2-6, with D hard to call. V lost 5 bases, J lost 2 bases, and 16 bases lay in between. The CDR3 has 17 residues. Germline V gene data show CDR1 as MNHEY and CDR2 as SMNVEV (reference sequence). CDR3 coding DNA: TGTGCCAGCAGTCTGAAGAAACGGTTGGCTGGGGCCAACGTCCTGACTTTC. This sequence encodes CASSLKKRLAGANVLTF.